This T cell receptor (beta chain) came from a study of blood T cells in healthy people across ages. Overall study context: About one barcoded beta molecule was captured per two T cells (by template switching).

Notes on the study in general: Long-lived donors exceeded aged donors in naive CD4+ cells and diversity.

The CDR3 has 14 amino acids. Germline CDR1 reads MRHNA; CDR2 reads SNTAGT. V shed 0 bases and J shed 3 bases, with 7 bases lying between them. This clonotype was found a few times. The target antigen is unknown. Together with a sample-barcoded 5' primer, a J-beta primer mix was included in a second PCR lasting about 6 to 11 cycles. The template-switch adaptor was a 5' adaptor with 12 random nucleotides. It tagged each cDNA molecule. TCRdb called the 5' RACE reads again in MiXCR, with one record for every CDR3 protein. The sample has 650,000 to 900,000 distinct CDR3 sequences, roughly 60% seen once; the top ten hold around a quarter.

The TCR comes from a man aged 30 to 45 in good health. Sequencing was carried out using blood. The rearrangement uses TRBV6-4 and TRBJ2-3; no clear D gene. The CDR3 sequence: CASSDSSETDTQYF. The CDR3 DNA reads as TGTGCCAGCAGTGACTCATCGGAGACAGATACGCAGTATTTT.